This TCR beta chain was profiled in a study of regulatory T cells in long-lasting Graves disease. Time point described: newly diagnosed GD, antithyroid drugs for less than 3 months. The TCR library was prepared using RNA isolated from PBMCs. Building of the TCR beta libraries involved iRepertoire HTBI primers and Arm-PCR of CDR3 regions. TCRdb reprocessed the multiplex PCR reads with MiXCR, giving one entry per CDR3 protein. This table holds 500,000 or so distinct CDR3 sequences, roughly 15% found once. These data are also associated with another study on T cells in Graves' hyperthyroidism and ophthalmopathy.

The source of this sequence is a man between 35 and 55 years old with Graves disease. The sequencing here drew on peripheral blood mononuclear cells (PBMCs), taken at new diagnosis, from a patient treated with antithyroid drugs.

The CDR3 coding sequence is TGTGCCAGCAGCTTGGCTAGCGGGAGGTACGAGCAGTACTTC. Protein sequence: CASSLASGRYEQYF. This chain links TRBV11-1 with TRBJ2-7, with 11 bases that match TRBD2. Germline-derived CDR1 and CDR2 are SGHAT and FQDESV (reference sequence). V trimming: 3 bases; J trimming: 4 bases; junction bases outside the gene matches: 2. The CDR3 is made up of 14 amino acids.